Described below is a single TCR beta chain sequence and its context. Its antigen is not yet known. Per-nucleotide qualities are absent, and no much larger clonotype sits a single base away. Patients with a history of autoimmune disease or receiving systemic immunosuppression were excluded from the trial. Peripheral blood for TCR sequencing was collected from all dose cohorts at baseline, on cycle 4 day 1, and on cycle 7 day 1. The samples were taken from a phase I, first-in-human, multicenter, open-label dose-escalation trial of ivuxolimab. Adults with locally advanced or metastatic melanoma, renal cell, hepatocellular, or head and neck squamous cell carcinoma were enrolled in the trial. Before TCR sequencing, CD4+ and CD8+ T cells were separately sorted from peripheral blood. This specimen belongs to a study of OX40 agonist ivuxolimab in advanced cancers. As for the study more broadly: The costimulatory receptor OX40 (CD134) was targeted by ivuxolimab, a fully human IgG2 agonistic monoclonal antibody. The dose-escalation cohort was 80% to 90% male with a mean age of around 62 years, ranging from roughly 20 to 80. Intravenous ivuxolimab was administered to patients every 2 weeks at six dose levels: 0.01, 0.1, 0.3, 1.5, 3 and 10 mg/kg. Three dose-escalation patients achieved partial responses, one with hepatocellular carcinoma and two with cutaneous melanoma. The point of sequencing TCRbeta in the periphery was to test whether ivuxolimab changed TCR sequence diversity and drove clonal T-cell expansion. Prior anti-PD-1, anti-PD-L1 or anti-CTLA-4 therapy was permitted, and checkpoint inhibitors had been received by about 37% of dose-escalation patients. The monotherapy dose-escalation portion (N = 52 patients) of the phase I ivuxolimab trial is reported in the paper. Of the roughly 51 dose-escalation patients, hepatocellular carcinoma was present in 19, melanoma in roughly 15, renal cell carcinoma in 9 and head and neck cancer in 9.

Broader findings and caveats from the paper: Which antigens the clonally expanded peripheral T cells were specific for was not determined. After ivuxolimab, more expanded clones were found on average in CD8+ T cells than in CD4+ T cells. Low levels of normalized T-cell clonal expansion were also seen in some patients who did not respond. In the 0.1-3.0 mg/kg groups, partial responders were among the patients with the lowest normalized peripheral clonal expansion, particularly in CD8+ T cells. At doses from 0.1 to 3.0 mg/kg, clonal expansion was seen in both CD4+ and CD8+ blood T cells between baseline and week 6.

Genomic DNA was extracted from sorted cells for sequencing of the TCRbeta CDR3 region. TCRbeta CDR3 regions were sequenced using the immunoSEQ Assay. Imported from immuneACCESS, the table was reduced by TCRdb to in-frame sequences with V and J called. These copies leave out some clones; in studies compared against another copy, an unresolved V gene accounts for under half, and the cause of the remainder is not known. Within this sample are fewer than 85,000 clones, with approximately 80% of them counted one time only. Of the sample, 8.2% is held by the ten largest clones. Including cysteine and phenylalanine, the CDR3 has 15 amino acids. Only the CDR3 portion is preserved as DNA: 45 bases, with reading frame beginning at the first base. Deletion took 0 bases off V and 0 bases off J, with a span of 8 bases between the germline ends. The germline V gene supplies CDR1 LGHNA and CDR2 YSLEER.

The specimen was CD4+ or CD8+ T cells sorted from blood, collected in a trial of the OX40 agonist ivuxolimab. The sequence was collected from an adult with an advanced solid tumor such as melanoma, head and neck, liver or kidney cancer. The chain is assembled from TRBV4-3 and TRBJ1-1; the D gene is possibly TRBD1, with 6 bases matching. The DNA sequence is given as TGCGCCAGCAGCCAAGAGGCAGGGGTGAACACTGAAGCTTTCTTT. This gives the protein CASSQEAGVNTEAFF.